This TCR beta chain was documented in a study of T cells after yellow fever vaccination. This clonotype occurred a few times. One entry per CDR3 protein, called by TCRdb with MiXCR from the 5' RACE reads. The sample shows nearly 550,000 distinct CDR3 sequences, around 21% of them seen only once. Specimen: PBMCs, collected 15 days after the yellow fever booster vaccination. The receptor was isolated from a man aged 25 to 40 who received the YFV17D yellow fever vaccine.

The CDR3 reads CSARTAVSTDTQYF. For the CDR3, the DNA is TGCAGTGCGCGGACTGCCGTTAGCACAGATACGCAGTATTTT. The chain combines TRBV20-1 with TRBJ2-3; D perhaps matches TRBD2 (5 bases). Per germline, CDR1 DFQATT and CDR2 SNEGSKA (reference sequence). Between the trimmed V and J ends, which lost 6 bases and 0 bases, there was a span of 13 bases. The CDR3 has 14 residues.